This TCR beta chain emerged from a study of blood T cell repertoires in COVID-19. The repertoire was sequenced with immunoSEQ multiplex PCR; TCRdb's copy has only in-frame clones and lacks some. The data show roughly 220,000 clones, with 75% to 85% seen just once and around 4% held by the top ten. The sequence came from a man aged 25-45 years with acute COVID-19. Source material: PBMCs or T cells enriched from blood (not recorded which).

CDR3 DNA: TGTGCCAGCAGTCGCTCGGGACTCCTCCGCAATGAGCAGTTCTTC. It encodes CASSRSGLLRNEQFF. The rearrangement links TRBV28 to TRBJ2-1, with D tentatively TRBD2 (6 bases). Trimming stripped 5 bases from V and 6 bases from J, with 17 bases between. The CDR3 consists of 15 residues. CDR1 is MDHEN, CDR2 SYDVKM, per germline.